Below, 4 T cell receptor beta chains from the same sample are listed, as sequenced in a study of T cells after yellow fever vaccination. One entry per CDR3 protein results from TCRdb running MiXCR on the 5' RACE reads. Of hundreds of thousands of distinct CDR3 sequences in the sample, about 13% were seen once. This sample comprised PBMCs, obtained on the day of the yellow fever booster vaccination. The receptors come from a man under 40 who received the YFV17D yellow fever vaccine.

CDR3: CASSVLGGNLRDPVETQYF. The CDR3 DNA follows: TGTGCCAGCAGCGTATTGGGAGGCAACTTAAGAGACCCAGTGGAGACCCAGTACTTC. The chain joins TRBV9 to TRBJ2-5, with D tentatively TRBD2 (6 bases). Trimming pared 1 base from V and 5 bases from J, leaving 27 bases between. This CDR3 comprises 19 residues. Germline V lookup: CDR1 SGDLS, CDR2 YYNGEE.

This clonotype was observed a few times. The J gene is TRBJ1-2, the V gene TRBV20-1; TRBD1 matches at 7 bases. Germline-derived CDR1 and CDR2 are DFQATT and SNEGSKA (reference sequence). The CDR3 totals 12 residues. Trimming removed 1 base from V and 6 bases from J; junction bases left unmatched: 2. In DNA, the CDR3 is TGCAGTGCTAGAGGGGACAGTAATGGCTACACCTTC. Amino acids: CSARGDSNGYTF.

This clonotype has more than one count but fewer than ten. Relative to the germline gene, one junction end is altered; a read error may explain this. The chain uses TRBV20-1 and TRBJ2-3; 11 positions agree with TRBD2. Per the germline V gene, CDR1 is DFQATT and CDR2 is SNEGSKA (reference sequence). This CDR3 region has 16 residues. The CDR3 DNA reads TGCTGTGCCAGAACATCTCCTAGCGGGAGGTCCGATACGCAGTATTTT. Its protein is CCARTSPSGRSDTQYF.

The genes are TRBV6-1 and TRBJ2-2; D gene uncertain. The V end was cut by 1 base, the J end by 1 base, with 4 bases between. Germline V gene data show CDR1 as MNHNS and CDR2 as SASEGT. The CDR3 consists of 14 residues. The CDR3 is CASSEGRNTGELFF. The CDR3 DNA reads TGTGCCAGCAGTGAAGGCAGGAACACCGGGGAGCTGTTTTTT.